Sequencing of this TCR beta chain was carried out in a study of T-cell reconstitution after alpha-beta-depleted transplantation in children. Construction of the TCRbeta library involved unique molecular identifiers. TCRdb analysed the PCR reads with MiXCR anew, one entry per CDR3 protein. The sample contains 500,000 to 750,000 distinct CDR3 sequences, 27% of which appear only once. CDR1 is SGHRS, CDR2 YFSETQ, per germline. This CDR3 contains 16 residues. J lost 8 bases, V lost 3 bases, and 12 bases had no gene match. The sequence was collected from a boy less than two years old with Wiskott-Aldrich syndrome, due to receive a stem cell transplant. The rearrangement uses TRBV5-1 and TRBJ2-4, with 9 positions matching TRBD1. The sequencing here drew on PBMCs, taken before TCRalphabeta/CD19-depleted stem cell transplant. CDR3 protein: CASSSFAGTGRDIQYF. CDR3 nucleotide sequence: TGCGCCAGCAGCTCTTTCGCCGGGACAGGGAGAGACATTCAGTACTTC.